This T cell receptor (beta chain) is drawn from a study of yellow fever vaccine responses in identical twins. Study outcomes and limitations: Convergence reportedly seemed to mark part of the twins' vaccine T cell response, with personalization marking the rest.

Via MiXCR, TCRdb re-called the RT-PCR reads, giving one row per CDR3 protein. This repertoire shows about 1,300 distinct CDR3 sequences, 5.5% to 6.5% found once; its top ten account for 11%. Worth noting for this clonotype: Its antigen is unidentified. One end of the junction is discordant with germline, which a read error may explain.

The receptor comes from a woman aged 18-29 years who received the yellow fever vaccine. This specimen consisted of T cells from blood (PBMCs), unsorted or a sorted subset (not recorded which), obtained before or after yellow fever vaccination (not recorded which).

The CDR3, as DNA: TGTGCCAGCAGCTCTAATTACGGGTCCTACAATGAGGAGTTCTTC. It is translated as CASSSNYGSYNEEFF. V and J are TRBV7-1 and TRBJ2-1; D gene unclear. TRBV7-1 is identified as an open reading frame with a role that is uncertain. The CDR3 sequence is 15 residues long.